This T cell receptor (beta chain) is from a study of technical replicates of blood from a few donors. Assay used: immunoSEQ multiplex PCR; TCRdb lists only in-frame clones, some missing. The sample records about 62,000 clones, about nine tenths being singletons. This clone was seen more than once but under ten times. Trimming took 5 bases from V and 4 from J, leaving 11 bases between them. From germline, CDR1 is SGHVS and CDR2 FNYEAQ. This CDR3 is 13 amino acids long. The TCR comes from a human donor in good health. Some clones in this sample may be carry-over from other donors' samples. V is TRBV7-6 and J is TRBJ1-1, with TRBD1 as a possible D gene (5 bases). Sample: PBMCs. The DNA of the CDR3 is TGTGCCAGCAGCGTTACAGGAAGCACTGAAGCTTTCTTT. As protein: CASSVTGSTEAFF.